The clone carrying this T cell receptor (beta chain) was seen only a few times. The antigen remains undetermined. These data originate in a study of CD8 T cells in ankylosing spondylitis. TCRdb ran MiXCR on the 5' RACE reads and lists one entry per CDR3 protein. The table includes around 210,000 distinct CDR3 sequences, less than 9.5% detected once. The length of the CDR3 is 13 residues. V was pared by 4 bases and J by 2 bases, with 11 bases between. Germline V gene lookup returns CDR1 SQVTM and CDR2 ANQGSEA. General study results and limits: Relatively scarce in peripheral blood, disease-linked clones were CD8+. One TCR beta motif, made up of 7 or 8 highly homologous variants, appeared characteristic of ankylosing spondylitis blood. Matched ankylosing spondylitis synovial fluid reportedly showed significant enrichment of disease-linked clones.

The clonotype comes from a female donor with ankylosing spondylitis or in good health (not recorded which). The chain employs TRBV29-1 and TRBJ1-2, with TRBD1 as a possible D gene (5 bases). Specimen: blood, either unsorted or a sorted T cell fraction (not recorded which). CDR3 sequence reads: CSVGGGGNYGYTF. DNA of the CDR3: TGCAGCGTTGGGGGGGGGGGAAACTATGGCTACACCTTC.